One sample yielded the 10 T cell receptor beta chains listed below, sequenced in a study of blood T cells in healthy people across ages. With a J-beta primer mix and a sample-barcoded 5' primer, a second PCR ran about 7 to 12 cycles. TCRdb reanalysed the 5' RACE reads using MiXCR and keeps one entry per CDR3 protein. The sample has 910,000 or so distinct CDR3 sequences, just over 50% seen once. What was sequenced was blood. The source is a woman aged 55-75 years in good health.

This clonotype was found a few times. CDR3 bases: TGCAGCGTTATCAAACAGGCCCCTAACTATGGCTACACCTTC. Translating it yields CSVIKQAPNYGYTF. The gene calls are TRBV29-1 and TRBJ1-2; perhaps TRBD1 as D (5 bases). The CDR3 is 14 amino acids. V was clipped by 5 bases and J by 0 bases, with 13 bases between them. CDR1 and CDR2 (germline): SQVTM, ANQGSEA.

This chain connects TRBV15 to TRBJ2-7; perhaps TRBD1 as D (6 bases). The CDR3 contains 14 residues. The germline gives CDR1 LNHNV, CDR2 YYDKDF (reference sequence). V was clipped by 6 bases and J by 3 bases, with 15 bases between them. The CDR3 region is CATSRSGDLYEQYF. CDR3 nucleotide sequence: TGTGCCACCAGTCGATCAGGGGATCTCTACGAGCAGTACTTC.

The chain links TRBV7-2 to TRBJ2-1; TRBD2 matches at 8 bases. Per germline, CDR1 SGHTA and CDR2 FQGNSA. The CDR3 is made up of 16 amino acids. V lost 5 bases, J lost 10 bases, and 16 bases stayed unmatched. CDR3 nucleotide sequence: TGTGCCAGCAGCCCGGGACTAGGGGCCCGTAATGGGGAGCAGTTCTTC. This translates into CASSPGLGARNGEQFF.

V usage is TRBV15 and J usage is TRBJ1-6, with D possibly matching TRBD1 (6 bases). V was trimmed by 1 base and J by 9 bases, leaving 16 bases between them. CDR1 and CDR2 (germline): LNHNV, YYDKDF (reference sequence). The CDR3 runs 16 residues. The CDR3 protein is CATSRGETGGGSPLHF. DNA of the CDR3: TGTGCCACCAGCAGAGGGGAGACAGGAGGGGGTTCACCCCTCCACTTT.

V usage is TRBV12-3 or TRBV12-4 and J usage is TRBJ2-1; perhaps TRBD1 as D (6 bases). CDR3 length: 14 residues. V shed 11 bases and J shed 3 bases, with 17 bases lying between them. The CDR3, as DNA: TGTGCCTCAGGGACCGGGACATTCTACAATGAGCAGTTCTTC. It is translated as CASGTGTFYNEQFF.

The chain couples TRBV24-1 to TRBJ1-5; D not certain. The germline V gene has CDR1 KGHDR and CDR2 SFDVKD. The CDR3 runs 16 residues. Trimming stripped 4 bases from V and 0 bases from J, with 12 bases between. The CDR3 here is CATSDLGPYSNQPQHF. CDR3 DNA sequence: TGTGCCACCAGTGACCTTGGCCCCTATAGCAATCAGCCCCAGCATTTT.

CDR3 residues: CASSGLSGELFF. CDR3 bases: TGTGCCAGCAGTGGGTTGAGCGGGGAGCTGTTTTTT. V is TRBV27 and J is TRBJ2-2; D ambiguous. V was pared by 5 bases and J by 7 bases, with 8 bases between. CDR3 length equals 12 residues. Germline CDR1 and CDR2: MNHEY and SMNVEV (reference sequence).

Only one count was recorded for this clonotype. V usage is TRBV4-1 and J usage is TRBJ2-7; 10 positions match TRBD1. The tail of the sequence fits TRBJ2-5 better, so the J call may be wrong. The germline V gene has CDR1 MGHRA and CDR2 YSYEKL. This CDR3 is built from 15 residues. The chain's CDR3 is CASSQATGGWETQYF. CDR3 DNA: TGCGCCAGCAGCCAAGCGACAGGGGGCTGGGAGACCCAGTACTTC.

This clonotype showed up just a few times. CDR3 bases: TGTGCCAGCTCATGGCAGGGGGCCCAAGCGGGGGAGCAGTACTTC. It yields the protein CASSWQGAQAGEQYF. The rearrangement joins TRBV18 to TRBJ2-7; a possible D gene is TRBD1 (8 bases). The V gene lost 5 bases and the J gene lost 7 bases, with 21 bases spanning the gap. CDR1 and CDR2 (germline): KGHSH, LQKENI. The CDR3 spans 15 residues. The whole variable domain, filled in from reference TRBV18 and TRBJ2-7, reads NAGVMQNPRHLVRRRGQEARLRCSPMKGHSHVYWYRQLPEEGLKFMVYLQKENIIDESGMPKERFSAEFPKEGPSILRIQQVVRGDSAAYFCASSWQGAQAGEQYFGPGTRLTVT.

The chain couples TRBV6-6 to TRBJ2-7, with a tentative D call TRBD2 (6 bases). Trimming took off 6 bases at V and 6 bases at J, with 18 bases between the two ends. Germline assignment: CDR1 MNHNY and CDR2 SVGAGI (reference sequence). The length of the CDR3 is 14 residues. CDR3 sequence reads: CASREGRGFSEQYF. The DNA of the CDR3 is TGTGCCAGCAGGGAGGGACGGGGGTTTTCCGAGCAGTACTTC.